The 18 T cell receptor beta chains listed next were all sequenced from one sample in a study of T cells in Graves' hyperthyroidism and ophthalmopathy. RNA transcripts yielded amplified TCR beta CDR3 regions. The HTBI primer set drove a first-round RT-PCR of the TCR CDR3. MiXCR was run by TCRdb on the multiplex PCR reads, yielding one entry per CDR3 protein. Altogether more than 150,000 distinct CDR3 sequences are present, around 15% being singletons, with the ten largest covering roughly 30%. Specimen: blood. The receptors here all came from a woman in her fifties or sixties with Graves' hyperthyroidism.

V is TRBV6-1 and J is TRBJ2-3; 11 nucleotides agree with TRBD2. The CDR3 has 16 amino acids. Germline loops: CDR1 MNHNS, CDR2 SASEGT. The V segment lost 6 bases and the J segment 2 bases; nucleotides outside the gene matches: 7. The CDR3 sequence: CASSRSGLAVTDTQYF. In nucleotides, the CDR3 is TGTGCCAGCAGCAGATCGGGACTAGCGGTCACAGATACGCAGTATTTT.

The table lists this clonotype with many counts. The chain has TRBV7-3 and TRBJ1-1; 8 nucleotides match TRBD1. Germline V CDR1 and CDR2: SGHTA, FQGTGA. The CDR3 loop spans 16 amino acids. The junction had 10 bases not matched to a gene; V was cut back by 5 bases and J by 2 bases. CDR3 DNA sequence: TGTGCCAGCAGCCCTCGGGGGACAGGATTAAACACTGAAGCTTTCTTT. It specifies CASSPRGTGLNTEAFF.

This clonotype came up many times. The chain carries TRBV2 and TRBJ2-3, with D perhaps matching TRBD2 (6 bases). The CDR3 runs to 16 residues. Trimming took off 4 bases at V and 3 bases at J, with 17 bases between the two ends. From germline, CDR1 is SNHLY and CDR2 FYNNEI. In DNA, the CDR3 is TGTGCCAGCAGTGTCCAGGGAGGTACCCGAACAGATACGCAGTATTTT. It encodes CASSVQGGTRTDTQYF.

This clonotype was detected many times. In DNA, the CDR3 is TGTGCCAGCAACCCATCGGGGAGGCAGAACACTGAAGCTTTCTTT. Translating gives CASNPSGRQNTEAFF. V usage is TRBV6-2 or TRBV6-3 and J usage is TRBJ1-1; D remains ambiguous. The CDR3 contains 15 residues. Germline lookup yields CDR1 MNHEY and CDR2 SVGEGT. The ends were cut back, 7 bases at V and 1 base at J, with 16 bases in the middle.

This sequence joins TRBV12-3 or TRBV12-4 and TRBJ1-4; 9 bases are a match to TRBD1. V gave up 8 bases and J gave up 10 bases; unmatched junction bases: 11. The CDR3 sequence is 14 residues long. The CDR3 coding sequence is TGTGCCAGCGGGGGACAGGGAAAAGGAGTAAAACTGTTTTTT. This sequence encodes CASGGQGKGVKLFF.

This clonotype was found many times. This chain links TRBV6-1 with TRBJ2-2, with 10 nucleotides matching TRBD2. The germline CDR1 and CDR2 sequences are MNHNS and SASEGT. This CDR3 region has 16 residues. Trimming cost V 9 bases and J 9 bases; bases outside gene matches: 16. In DNA form, the CDR3 reads TGTGCCAGTTACCTCAGCGGGGGGGCCCAGAGCTGGGAGCTGTTTTTT. This codes for CASYLSGGAQSWELFF.

This clonotype was seen many times. This chain links TRBV6-2 or TRBV6-3 with TRBJ1-5; 9 nucleotides line up with TRBD1. Trimming cost V 4 bases and J 7 bases; bases outside gene matches: 8. CDR1 and CDR2 from the germline V gene are MNHEY and SVGEGT. CDR3 length equals 15 residues. This CDR3 reads CASSSGGQGIQPQHF. In nucleotides, the CDR3 is TGTGCCAGCAGTTCGGGCGGACAGGGGATACAGCCCCAGCATTTT.

The CDR3: CASMRKTGEKLFF. The CDR3 DNA reads as TGTGCCAGTATGCGGAAGACGGGCGAAAAACTGTTTTTT. The V and J genes are TRBV19 and TRBJ1-4, with D uncertain. The V and J ends lost 7 bases and 8 bases respectively, with 14 bases between them. Germline assignment: CDR1 LNHDA and CDR2 SQIVND (reference sequence). The CDR3 runs to 13 residues.

This clonotype was seen a few times. The chain is built from TRBV4-2 and TRBJ2-7; D uncertain. Germline-derived CDR1 and CDR2 are LGHNA and YNFKEQ. V was pared by 6 bases and J by 5 bases, with 14 bases between. The CDR3 is 13 residues long. CDR3 loop: CASRPSTDHEQYF. The CDR3 bases are TGTGCCAGCAGACCTTCGACCGACCACGAGCAGTACTTC.

The V gene is TRBV5-6, the J gene TRBJ2-1, with a tentative D call TRBD1 (5 bases). Trimming took 0 bases from V and 0 from J, leaving 10 bases between them. Germline values: CDR1 SGHDT, CDR2 YYEEEE. CDR3 length: 16 amino acids. The CDR3 DNA reads TGTGCCAGCAGCTTGGCTGGTGGGGCCTCCTACAATGAGCAGTTCTTC. Protein product: CASSLAGGASYNEQFF.

Here the CDR3 reads CASSLPIDREQFF. The CDR3 DNA reads TGTGCCAGCTCCTTGCCCATAGATCGGGAGCAGTTCTTC. The chain links TRBV28 to TRBJ2-1; D is ambiguous. V was trimmed by 8 bases and J by 10 bases, leaving 18 bases between them. This CDR3 is built from 13 residues. Germline V gives CDR1 MDHEN, CDR2 SYDVKM.

The sample holds many counts of this clonotype. The genes are TRBV19 and TRBJ1-4; D ambiguous. CDR3 length equals 15 residues. Germline CDR1 reads LNHDA; CDR2 reads SQIVND (reference sequence). V dropped 4 bases and J dropped 0 bases, with 9 bases sitting between them. CDR3 bases: TGTGCCAGTAGTAGTCAGATAACAACTAATGAAAAACTGTTTTTT. Amino acids: CASSSQITTNEKLFF.

This clonotype was counted ten times or more. DNA of the CDR3: TGTGCCAGCAGTTACGCTAGCGGGGGCCTCTACAATGAGCAGTTCTTC. As protein: CASSYASGGLYNEQFF. The genes are TRBV6-6 and TRBJ2-1, with 10 bases lining up with TRBD2. The CDR3 length is 16 residues. Germline CDR1 and CDR2: MNHNY and SVGAGI (reference sequence). J gave up 3 bases and V 2 bases, and 4 bases lay outside the gene matches.

The chain is built from TRBV4-2 and TRBJ2-7; the match to TRBD1 covers 8 bases. J gave up 0 bases and V 2 bases, and 3 bases lay outside the gene matches. CDR1 is LGHNA and CDR2 is YNFKEQ in the germline V gene. The CDR3 runs 15 residues. CDR3 residues: CASSQSRGLSYEQYF. For the CDR3, the DNA is TGTGCCAGCAGCCAAAGCAGGGGGCTCTCCTACGAGCAGTACTTC.

Comment on this clonotype: The junction shows a germline mismatch at one end, possibly a read error. J is TRBJ2-7 and V is TRBV19; 9 bases map to TRBD1. CDR1 LNHDA and CDR2 SQIVND come from the germline V gene (reference sequence). The CDR3 is 14 residues long. The CDR3 DNA reads as TGTGCCAGTAGTGCCGGGACAGGGTCCTTCGAGCAGTACTTC. This encodes CASSAGTGSFEQYF.

In its sample, this clonotype was seen many times. CDR3 sequence reads: CASSQVGNQPQHF. CDR3 nucleotides: TGTGCCAGCAGCCAAGTGGGAAATCAGCCCCAGCATTTT. The V gene is TRBV3-1, the J gene TRBJ1-5, with D uncertain. This CDR3 has 13 residues. The V end lost 1 base, the J end lost 4 bases, and 5 bases lay between the germline ends. CDR1 is LGHDT, CDR2 YNNKEL, per germline (reference sequence).

This clonotype was seen more than once but under ten times. The gene calls are TRBV4-1 and TRBJ2-5; TRBD1 or TRBD2 may be the D gene (5 bases each). The V and J ends lost 3 bases and 5 bases respectively, with 16 bases between them. The CDR3 extends over 15 amino acids. Germline lookup yields CDR1 MGHRA and CDR2 YSYEKL. The CDR3 sequence is CASSQGYGDPETQYF. The CDR3 nucleotides read TGCGCCAGCAGCCAGGGCTATGGGGACCCGGAGACCCAGTACTTC.

The rearrangement uses TRBV3-1 and TRBJ1-1; no firm D call. The germline CDR1 and CDR2 sequences are LGHDT and YNNKEL (reference sequence). V gave up 1 base and J gave up 7 bases, with 10 bases separating them. The CDR3 is 13 residues long. CDR3 sequence: CASSQARKNEAFF. The DNA of the CDR3 is TGTGCCAGCAGCCAAGCTAGAAAGAATGAAGCTTTCTTT. Combining the CDR3 with reference TRBV3-1 and TRBJ1-1 gives the whole variable domain DTAVSQTPKYLVTQMGNDKSIKCEQNLGHDTMYWYKQDSKKFLKIMFSYNNKELIINETVPNRFSPKSPDKAHLNLHINSLELGDSAVYFCASSQARKNEAFFGQGTRLTVV.